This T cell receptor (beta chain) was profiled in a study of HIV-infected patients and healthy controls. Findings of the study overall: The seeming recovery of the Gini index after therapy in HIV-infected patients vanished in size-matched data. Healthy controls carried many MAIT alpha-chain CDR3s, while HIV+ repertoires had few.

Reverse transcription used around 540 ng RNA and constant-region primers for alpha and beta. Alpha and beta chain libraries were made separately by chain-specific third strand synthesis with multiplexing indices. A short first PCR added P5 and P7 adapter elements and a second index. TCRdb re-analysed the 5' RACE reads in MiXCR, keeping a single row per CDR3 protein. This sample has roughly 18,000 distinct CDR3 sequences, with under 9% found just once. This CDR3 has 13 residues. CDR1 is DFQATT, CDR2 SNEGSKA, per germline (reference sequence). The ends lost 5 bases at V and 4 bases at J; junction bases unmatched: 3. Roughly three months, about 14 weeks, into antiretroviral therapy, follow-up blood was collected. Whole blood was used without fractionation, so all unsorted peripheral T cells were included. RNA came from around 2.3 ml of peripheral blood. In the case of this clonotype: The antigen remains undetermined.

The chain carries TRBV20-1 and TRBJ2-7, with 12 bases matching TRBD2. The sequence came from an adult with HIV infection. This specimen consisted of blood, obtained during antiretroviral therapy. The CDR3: CSARTSGKYEQYF. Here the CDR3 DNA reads TGCAGTGCTCGGACTAGCGGGAAATACGAGCAGTACTTC.